This T cell receptor (beta chain) is from a study of graft-versus-host responses after intestinal transplantation. Background on the study: All recipients got anti-thymocyte globulin induction, then tacrolimus and steroids for approximately 3 years. Overall study findings and caveats: Present in recipient marrow, GvH clones included some that appeared first in ileum or blood.

Looked up from germline, CDR1 is SNHLY and CDR2 is FYNNEI. Trimming removed 3 bases from V and 3 bases from J, with 6 bases in between. The length of the CDR3 is 12 residues. The assay was immunoSEQ multiplex PCR, and TCRdb's table has in-frame clones only and misses some. The data contain 5,200 or so clones, 70% to 85% of them seen just once; the ten biggest clones take up around 38%. Only one count was recorded for this clone. Its antigen is undetermined. The chain employs TRBV2 and TRBJ2-7, with D hard to call. The sequences come from PBMCs, collected roughly 320 days after intestinal transplant. The receptor comes from a human patient who received an intestinal transplant, so some T cells may come from the graft donor. The CDR3: CASSEGGYEQYF. In nucleotides, the CDR3 is TGTGCCAGCAGTGAGGGCGGCTACGAGCAGTACTTC. The variable domain in full, completed from reference TRBV2 and TRBJ2-7, reads EPEVTQTPSHQVTQMGQEVILRCVPISNHLYFYWYRQILGQKVEFLVSFYNNEISEKSEIFDDQFSVERPDGSNFTLKIRSTKLEDSAMYFCASSEGGYEQYFGPGTRLTVT.